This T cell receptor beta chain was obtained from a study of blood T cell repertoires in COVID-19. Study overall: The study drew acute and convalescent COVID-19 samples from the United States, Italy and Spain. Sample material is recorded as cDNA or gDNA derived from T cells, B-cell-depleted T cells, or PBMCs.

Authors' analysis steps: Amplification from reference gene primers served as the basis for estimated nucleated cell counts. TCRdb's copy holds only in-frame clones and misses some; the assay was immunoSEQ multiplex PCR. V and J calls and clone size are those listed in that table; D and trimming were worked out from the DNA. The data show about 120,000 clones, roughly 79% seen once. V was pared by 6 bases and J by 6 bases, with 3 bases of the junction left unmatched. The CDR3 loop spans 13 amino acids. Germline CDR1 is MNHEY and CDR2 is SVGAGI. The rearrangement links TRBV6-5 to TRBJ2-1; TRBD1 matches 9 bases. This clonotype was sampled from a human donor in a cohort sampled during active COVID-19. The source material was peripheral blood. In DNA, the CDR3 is TGTGCCAGCAGACAGGGGGCCCTCAATGAGCAGTTCTTC. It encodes CASRQGALNEQFF.